The clone carrying this T cell receptor (beta chain) was detected a few times. The antigen remains undetermined. The sample originates from a study of T cells in Graves' hyperthyroidism and ophthalmopathy. Study results and limitations: Classification by a 13 V-J model distinguished ophthalmopathy from stable hyperthyroidism.

Germline loops: CDR1 LNHNV, CDR2 YYDKDF (reference sequence). V was clipped by 5 bases and J by 2 bases; unmatched bases: 9. CDR3 length: 16 amino acids. TCR beta CDR3 region amplification was performed from RNA transcripts. The primer set for the first-round RT-PCR of the TCR CDR3 was HTBI. TCRdb re-called the multiplex PCR reads with MiXCR, one entry per CDR3 protein. Altogether about 510,000 distinct CDR3 sequences are present, approximately 49% being singletons, with the ten largest covering 44%. Sequencing used peripheral blood or thyroid tissue (not recorded which). V usage is TRBV15 and J usage is TRBJ1-2, with 9 bases aligning to TRBD1. The clonotype originates from an adult woman with Graves' disease, either hyperthyroidism or ophthalmopathy (not recorded which). As DNA, the CDR3 is TGTGCCACCAGCTCGATCCGGGACAGGGCCAACTATGGCTACACCTTC. As protein: CATSSIRDRANYGYTF.